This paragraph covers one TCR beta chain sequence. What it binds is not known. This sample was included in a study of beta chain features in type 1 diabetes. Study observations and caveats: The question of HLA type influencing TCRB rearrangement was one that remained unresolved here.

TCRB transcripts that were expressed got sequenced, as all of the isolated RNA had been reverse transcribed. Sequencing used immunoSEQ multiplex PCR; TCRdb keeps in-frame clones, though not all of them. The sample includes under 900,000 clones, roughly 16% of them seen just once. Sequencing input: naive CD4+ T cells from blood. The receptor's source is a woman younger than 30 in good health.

DNA of the CDR3: TGTGCCATCAGTGGGACCTCAGGTTTATTAGCCGGTGAGCAGTACTTC. Translated, it gives CAISGTSGLLAGEQYF. The rearrangement links TRBV10-3 to TRBJ2-7; D is undetermined. With 4 bases removed from V and 7 bases from J, the gap between germline ends came to 23 bases. CDR1 is ENHRY, CDR2 SYGVKD, per germline. This CDR3 has 16 residues.